The 26 T cell receptor beta chains below were found in one sample sequenced in a study of CD8+CD57+ T cells in acquired aplastic anemia. Profiling that covered TCR beta VDJ and CDR3 relied on genomic DNA as its template. In TCRdb, the reads were re-called with MiXCR into one record per CDR3 protein. The data hold hundreds of thousands of distinct CDR3 sequences, with more than 25% observed a single time. The sequenced patients had an expansion of CD8+CD57+ cells seen by flow cytometry. What was sequenced was sorted CD4+, CD8+, or CD8+CD57+ T cells (not recorded which) from PBMCs. The origin of the receptors is a human donor with aplastic anemia.

The table lists this clonotype with many counts. The J gene is TRBJ2-7, the V gene TRBV10-3; D uncertain. The CDR3 has 13 amino acids. Per the germline V gene, CDR1 is ENHRY and CDR2 is SYGVKD. Trimming stripped 10 bases from V and 5 bases from J, with 18 bases between. Here the CDR3 reads CATGGLEVDEQYF. The CDR3 DNA is TGTGCCACCGGTGGGCTAGAGGTCGACGAGCAGTACTTC.

In its sample, this clonotype was seen a few times. V usage is TRBV2 and J usage is TRBJ2-7, with a tentative D call TRBD2 (6 bases). This CDR3 is 14 amino acids long. Germline CDR1 SNHLY, CDR2 FYNNEI. V lost 6 bases, J lost 7 bases, and 19 bases lay in between. CDR3 in DNA: TGTGCCAGCAGCCAACCGGGAGTGAGCTGGGAGCAGTACTTC. Its translation is CASSQPGVSWEQYF.

This chain joins TRBV11-2 and TRBJ2-1; possible D gene TRBD1, 5 bases. Germline values: CDR1 SGHAT, CDR2 FQNNGV. The CDR3 is 16 amino acids. V was trimmed by 0 bases and J by 0 bases, leaving 9 bases between them. CDR3 amino acids: CASSLEGQGSYNEQFF. The DNA of the CDR3 is TGTGCCAGCAGCTTAGAGGGCCAGGGCTCCTACAATGAGCAGTTCTTC.

This rearrangement joins TRBV29-1 to TRBJ2-2, with TRBD2 as a possible D gene (5 bases). Deletions cut 1 base from V and 6 bases from J, with 15 bases between. The length of the CDR3 is 15 residues. Germline values: CDR1 SQVTM, CDR2 ANQGSEA. CDR3 bases: TGCAGCGTTGAAGGGTGGTCCCGGGGTTCCGGGGAGCTGTTTTTT. It yields the protein CSVEGWSRGSGELFF.

Regarding this clonotype: A much larger clonotype is one base distant, so this may be a read error. J is TRBJ2-3 and V is TRBV2; possible D gene TRBD2, 6 bases. Germline V gives CDR1 SNHLY, CDR2 FYNNEI. V lost 7 bases and J 3 bases, leaving 11 bases between the germline ends. The CDR3 sequence is 13 residues long. The CDR3 DNA follows: TGTGCCAGCAATGCGGCGGGAACAGATACGCAGTATTTT. Its protein is CASNAAGTDTQYF.

This sequence joins TRBV12-3 or TRBV12-4 and TRBJ1-5; 7 nucleotides line up with TRBD1. CDR3 length: 16 residues. After removal of 3 bases from V and 1 base from J, the junction contained 6 bases not matched to a gene. The CDR3 sequence is CASSFHQGGSNQPQHF. CDR3 coding DNA: TGTGCCAGCAGTTTCCACCAGGGGGGAAGCAATCAGCCCCAGCATTTT.

The chain is built from TRBV29-1 and TRBJ1-6; 8 nucleotides match TRBD1. The germline gives CDR1 SQVTM, CDR2 ANQGSEA. With 7 bases clipped from V and 8 bases from J, the junction kept 7 bases outside the gene matches. The CDR3 is 13 amino acids. Here the CDR3 reads CSAGDRYDSPLHF. The CDR3 DNA is TGCAGCGCCGGGGACAGGTACGATTCACCCCTCCACTTT. The variable domain in full, with the rest retrieved from reference TRBV29-1 and TRBJ1-6, is SAVISQKPSRDICQRGTSLTIQCQVDSQVTMMFWYRQQPGQSLTLIATANQGSEATYESGFVIDKFPISRPNLTFSTLTVSNMSPEDSSIYLCSAGDRYDSPLHFGNGTRLTVT.

This clonotype came up many times. V is TRBV19 and J is TRBJ1-2; TRBD1 is a possible D gene (5 bases). Trimming took 3 bases from V and 7 from J, leaving 9 bases between them. This CDR3 spans 12 amino acids. In germline, CDR1 is LNHDA, CDR2 SQIVND (reference sequence). This CDR3 is CASSISGAGYTF. CDR3 in DNA: TGTGCCAGTAGTATTTCCGGGGCTGGCTACACCTTC.

This clonotype occurred many times. This chain links TRBV9 with TRBJ1-5; D is uncertain. This CDR3 has 15 residues. The V gene lost 4 bases and the J gene lost 2 bases, with 13 bases spanning the gap. From germline, CDR1 is SGDLS and CDR2 YYNGEE. The CDR3 region is CASSPEVGGNQPQHF. Here the CDR3 DNA reads TGTGCCAGCAGCCCCGAGGTCGGGGGCAATCAGCCCCAGCATTTT.

Many counts were recorded for this clonotype. V gene TRBV7-9 combines with J gene TRBJ2-7; TRBD1 matches at 10 bases. CDR3 length: 14 residues. Germline CDR1 and CDR2: SEHNR and FQNEAQ (reference sequence). V shed 5 bases and J 5 bases; nucleotides not matched to a gene: 6. The CDR3 region is CASSRGQGDHEQYF. DNA for the CDR3: TGTGCCAGCAGCCGAGGACAGGGGGATCACGAGCAGTACTTC. The entire variable domain, with the rest obtained from reference TRBV7-9 and TRBJ2-7, is as follows: DTGVSQNPRHKITKRGQNVTFRCDPISEHNRLYWYRQTLGQGPEFLTYFQNEAQLEKSRLLSDRFSAERPKGSFSTLEIQRTEQGDSAMYLCASSRGQGDHEQYFGPGTRLTVT.

The table lists this clonotype with many counts. This chain links TRBV10-3 with TRBJ1-1; a possible D gene is TRBD1 (6 bases). The germline V gene encodes CDR1 ENHRY and CDR2 SYGVKD. The CDR3 extends over 14 amino acids. V was cut by 3 bases and J by 1 base, with 9 bases left in between. The CDR3 reads CAISDMDRNTEAFF. For the CDR3, the DNA is TGTGCCATCAGTGATATGGACAGGAACACTGAAGCTTTCTTT.

This clonotype was counted a few times. The V call is TRBV7-8, the J call TRBJ2-3; 8 bases are shared with TRBD2. The germline gives CDR1 SGHVS, CDR2 FQNEAQ. With V trimmed by 2 bases and J by 4 bases, 2 bases remained unmatched. This CDR3 contains 14 residues. As DNA, the CDR3 is TGTGCCAGCAGCTTAAGGCGGGGGGCAGATACGCAGTATTTT. It encodes CASSLRRGADTQYF.

This sequence joins TRBV24-1 and TRBJ1-6; 7 bases map to TRBD1. CDR1 and CDR2 (germline): KGHDR, SFDVKD. Unmatched junction bases numbered 6, after V lost 1 base and J lost 10 bases. This CDR3 is built from 15 residues. The CDR3 sequence is CATSDFRQGESPLHF. For the CDR3, the DNA is TGTGCCACCAGTGATTTCCGACAGGGCGAGTCACCCCTCCACTTT.

V is TRBV29-1 and J is TRBJ2-3; D possibly matches TRBD1 or TRBD2 (7 bases each). The CDR3 length is 14 residues. Germline CDR1 SQVTM, CDR2 ANQGSEA. With 4 bases removed from V and 6 bases from J, the gap between germline ends came to 17 bases. The CDR3 nucleotides are TGCAGCGTTGTACCCCAGGGGGGGCGGGATACGCAGTATTTT. Its translation: CSVVPQGGRDTQYF.

This clonotype came up a few times. The rearrangement uses TRBV30 and TRBJ2-7; D unclear. Germline values: CDR1 GTSNPN, CDR2 SVGIG (reference sequence). This CDR3 is built from 15 residues. V dropped 0 bases and J dropped 0 bases, with 12 bases sitting between them. The CDR3 protein is CAWSVRGIASYEQYF. The CDR3 coding sequence is TGTGCCTGGAGTGTACGAGGTATTGCCTCCTACGAGCAGTACTTC. Supplemented by reference TRBV30 and TRBJ2-7, the full variable domain reads SQTIHQWPATLVQPVGSPLSLECTVEGTSNPNLYWYRQAAGRGLQLLFYSVGIGQISSEVPQNLSASRPQDRQFILSSKKLLLSDSGFYLCAWSVRGIASYEQYFGPGTRLTVT.

This clonotype showed up just once. A much larger clone differs from this one at a single base, so this may be a read error. V is TRBV11-2 and J is TRBJ2-7, with D possibly TRBD2 on 5 matching bases. Germline CDR1 reads SGHAT; CDR2 reads FQNNGV. The CDR3 loop spans 13 amino acids. The CDR3 is CASSSLAFYKQYF. Here the CDR3 DNA reads TGTGCCAGCAGCTCCTTAGCGTTCTACAAGCAGTACTTC.

About this clonotype itself: A much larger clone lies a single base off, so this may be a read error. The rearrangement uses TRBV29-1 and TRBJ2-1; D might be TRBD1 or TRBD2, each matching 6 bases. V was cut by 4 bases and J by 12 bases, with 19 bases left in between. The CDR3 spans 13 residues. Germline-derived CDR1 and CDR2 are SQVTM and ANQGSEA. CDR3 region: CSVGEVGGIWQFF. The CDR3 DNA sequence: TGCAGCGTTGGAGAGGTGGGGGGCATCTGGCAGTTCTTC.

Turning to this clonotype: A much larger clone is a single base away; this may be a read error. Since the CDR3 does not end with the conserved phenylalanine or tryptophan, this likely comes from a read error. The chain links TRBV7-3 to TRBJ2-7; TRBD2 aligns across 8 bases. CDR3 length: 15 amino acids. In germline, CDR1 is SGHTA, CDR2 FQGTGA. The V and J ends lost 4 bases and 3 bases, in that order; junction bases with no gene match: 8. In DNA, the CDR3 is TGTGCCAGCAGCTCCCAGAGCGGGGGTGGCTACGAGCAGTACCTC. The encoded protein is CASSSQSGGGYEQYL.

This clonotype was seen a handful of times. This chain links TRBV20-1 with TRBJ2-7; TRBD1 matches 7 bases. Losses at the gene ends were 1 base for V and 2 bases for J; bases not matched to a gene: 8. This CDR3 spans 15 amino acids. Per the germline V gene, CDR1 is DFQATT and CDR2 is SNEGSKA (reference sequence). The CDR3 DNA follows: TGCAGTGCTAGAGGCTTGACAGGGATCACCTACGAGCAGTACTTC. Translating gives CSARGLTGITYEQYF.

This clonotype turned up a few times. This rearrangement joins TRBV12-3 or TRBV12-4 to TRBJ1-6; tentatively, D is TRBD1 (5 bases). The germline V and J ends were trimmed by 3 bases and 9 bases, with 12 bases remaining between them. The CDR3 has 14 amino acids. CDR3 residues: CASSFFVGASPLHF. The CDR3 coding sequence is TGTGCCAGCAGTTTCTTTGTAGGGGCTTCACCCCTCCACTTT.

As concerns this clonotype: A read error is likely, as this CDR3 ends without the conserved phenylalanine or tryptophan. Because the CDR3's place on the DNA is in doubt, the DNA is left out and the CDR3 is given as listed by TCRdb. The J gene is TRBJ1-6, the V gene TRBV25-1. Germline V gene sequence: CDR1 MGHDK, CDR2 SYGVNS. Inclusive of both ends, the CDR3 amounts to 11 amino acids. The CDR3 sequence is CASSVVAPPVS.

J is TRBJ2-2 and V is TRBV9; 7 nucleotides match TRBD2. V trimming: 1 base; J trimming: 4 bases; junction bases outside the gene matches: 7. Germline CDR1 and CDR2: SGDLS and YYNGEE. This CDR3 region has 16 residues. CDR3 nucleotides: TGTGCCAGCAGCGTAAGTCCCGGGAGGAGCACCGGGGAGCTGTTTTTT. Translating it yields CASSVSPGRSTGELFF. The full variable domain, in which reference TRBV9 and TRBJ2-2 provide the parts outside the CDR3, is DSGVTQTPKHLITATGQRVTLRCSPRSGDLSVYWYQQSLDQGLQFLIQYYNGEERAKGNILERFSAQQFPDLHSELNLSSLELGDSALYFCASSVSPGRSTGELFFGEGSRLTVL.

This clonotype was seen at least ten times. V is TRBV7-9 and J is TRBJ2-7; D is ambiguous. The CDR3 is made up of 13 amino acids. Per the germline V gene, CDR1 is SEHNR and CDR2 is FQNEAQ (reference sequence). Trimming left V 5 bases short and J 3 bases short, with 11 bases between. The CDR3 nucleotides read TGTGCCAGCAGCGTCGACGGTAACTACGAGCAGTACTTC. It encodes CASSVDGNYEQYF.

This clonotype was seen many times. The CDR3 DNA is TGTGCCAGCAGTGAAGGCCCGGGGCGTGGTCAGCCCCAGCATTTT. It codes for CASSEGPGRGQPQHF. The J gene is TRBJ1-5, the V gene TRBV2, with D perhaps matching TRBD1 (5 bases). The CDR3 consists of 15 residues. V was trimmed by 1 base and J by 6 bases, leaving 13 bases between them. The V gene's germline CDR1 is SNHLY and CDR2 FYNNEI.

For this clonotype: Possible read error: a much larger clone is one base away. V and J are TRBV6-1 and TRBJ1-5; D is possibly TRBD1 (6 bases). The germline gives CDR1 MNHNS, CDR2 SASEGT. The CDR3 is made up of 12 amino acids. As DNA, the CDR3 is TGTGCCAGCACTAACAGGGATCAGCCCCTGCATTTT. Amino acids: CASTNRDQPLHF.

This clonotype was recorded a few times. V is TRBV27 and J is TRBJ2-3, with 8 nucleotides matching TRBD1. The CDR3 runs to 12 residues. V lost 3 bases to trimming and J lost 14 bases; unmatched junction nucleotides: 7. CDR1 is MNHEY and CDR2 is SMNVEV in the germline V gene (reference sequence). The CDR3 DNA sequence: TGTGCCAGCAGTTTCCGGGCAGGGGGCGCGTATTTT. Its protein product is CASSFRAGGAYF.